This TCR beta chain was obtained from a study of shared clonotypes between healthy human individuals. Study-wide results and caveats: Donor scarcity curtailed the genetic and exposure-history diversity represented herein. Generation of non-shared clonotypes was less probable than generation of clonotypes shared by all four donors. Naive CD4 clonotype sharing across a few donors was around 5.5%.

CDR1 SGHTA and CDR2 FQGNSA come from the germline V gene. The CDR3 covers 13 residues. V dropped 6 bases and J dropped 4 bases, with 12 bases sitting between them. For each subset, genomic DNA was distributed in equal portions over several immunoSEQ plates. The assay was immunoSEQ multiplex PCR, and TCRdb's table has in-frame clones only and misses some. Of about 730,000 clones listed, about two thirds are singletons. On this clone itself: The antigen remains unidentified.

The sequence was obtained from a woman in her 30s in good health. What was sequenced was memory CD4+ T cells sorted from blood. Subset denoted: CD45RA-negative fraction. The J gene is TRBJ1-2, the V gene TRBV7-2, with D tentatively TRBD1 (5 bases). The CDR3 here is CASRHPQGYGYTF. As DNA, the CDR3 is TGTGCCAGCAGGCACCCCCAGGGCTATGGCTACACCTTC.